These 10 T cell receptor beta chains came from one sample sequenced in a study of Ad26.COV2.S vaccination and SARS-CoV-2 variants. Treatment denoted: over 15 received Ad26.COV2.S at low or high dose, single or two shots; roughly five received placebo; per-sample allocation not given. Day 63 after the first injection of vaccine or placebo was the sampling time. Clones were sequenced by immunoSEQ multiplex PCR, and TCRdb holds only the in-frame ones, with some missing. This sample has some 640,000 clones, with roughly 90% found just once. This specimen consisted of peripheral blood, obtained in a trial of Ad26.COV2.S vaccine versus placebo. Receptor source: a person between 18 and 65 years old who received the Ad26.COV2.S COVID-19 vaccine or a placebo.

This chain uses TRBV19 with TRBJ2-2; weak D call: TRBD2 (5 bases). The CDR3 contains 13 residues. Germline CDR1 is LNHDA and CDR2 is SQIVND (reference sequence). V gave up 8 bases and J gave up 7 bases, with 14 bases separating them. The CDR3 DNA sequence: TGTGCCAGTGACCCGGGGTGGGGCGGGGAGCTGTTTTTT. This encodes CASDPGWGGELFF.

The chain couples TRBV19 to TRBJ1-5, with 9 bases matching TRBD1. The V gene's germline CDR1 is LNHDA and CDR2 SQIVND (reference sequence). This CDR3 has 15 amino acids. V dropped 5 bases and J dropped 2; count of bases not matched to a gene: 4. The CDR3 DNA reads TGTGCCAGTAGTGTAACAGGGGGCGGCAATCAGCCCCAGCATTTT. The encoded protein is CASSVTGGGNQPQHF.

The chain has TRBV5-1 and TRBJ2-2; 10 nucleotides match TRBD1. CDR3 length: 15 amino acids. V dropped 9 bases and J dropped 1; count of bases not matched to a gene: 6. Germline lookup yields CDR1 SGHRS and CDR2 YFSETQ. This chain's CDR3 is CATTRDRGNTGELFF. The CDR3, as DNA: TGCGCCACTACACGGGACAGGGGGAACACCGGGGAGCTGTTTTTT. Full variable domain (remainder filled in from reference TRBV5-1 and TRBJ2-2): KAGVTQTPRYLIKTRGQQVTLSCSPISGHRSVSWYQQTPGQGLQFLFEYFSETQRNKGNFPGRFSGRQFSNSRSEMNVSTLELGDSALYLCATTRDRGNTGELFFGEGSRLTVL.

This clone was found once. The V call is TRBV20-1, the J call TRBJ1-2; D unclear. There are 10 residues in the CDR3. V gave up 8 bases and J gave up 8 bases, with 12 bases separating them. Germline-derived CDR1 and CDR2 are DFQATT and SNEGSKA (reference sequence). This chain's CDR3 is CSPWARGYTF. CDR3 DNA: TGCAGTCCGTGGGCGCGGGGCTACACCTTC.

The chain carries TRBV5-6 and TRBJ2-2; 8 positions match TRBD1. Germline loops: CDR1 SGHDT, CDR2 YYEEEE. There are 13 residues in the CDR3. The ends lost 3 bases at V and 9 bases at J; junction bases unmatched: 4. The chain's CDR3 is CASSSHRGRELFF. Written as DNA, the CDR3 is TGTGCCAGCAGCTCCCACAGGGGGAGGGAGCTGTTTTTT.

The chain couples TRBV7-9 to TRBJ2-1, with D maybe TRBD1 (6 bases). The CDR3 sequence is 14 residues long. Germline V gene lookup returns CDR1 SEHNR and CDR2 FQNEAQ (reference sequence). V was cut by 5 bases and J by 1 base, with 9 bases left in between. The CDR3 loop reads CASSTGSSYNEQFF. The CDR3 nucleotides read TGTGCCAGCAGCACAGGGTCGTCCTACAATGAGCAGTTCTTC.

J is TRBJ2-7 and V is TRBV30, with a possible D match to TRBD1 (6 bases). The V end lost 3 bases, the J end lost 9 bases, and 18 bases lay between the germline ends. CDR3 length: 13 amino acids. CDR1 and CDR2 (germline): GTSNPN, SVGIG (reference sequence). This chain's CDR3 is CAWSSAGTRGQYF. CDR3 bases: TGTGCCTGGAGCTCGGCGGGTACCAGGGGGCAGTACTTC.

CDR3 residues: CASSQEGRGTEAFF. In DNA form, the CDR3 reads TGCGCCAGCAGCCAAGAAGGGCGGGGGACTGAAGCTTTCTTT. The rearrangement joins TRBV4-1 to TRBJ1-1; perhaps TRBD1 as D (5 bases). With 0 bases removed from V and 5 bases from J, the gap between germline ends came to 10 bases. CDR1 is MGHRA, CDR2 YSYEKL, per germline. The CDR3 runs 14 residues.

Only a few counts were recorded for this clone. V and J are TRBV19 and TRBJ1-5; no clear D. The CDR3 has 13 residues. V was clipped by 3 bases and J by 6 bases, with 9 bases between them. Germline CDR1 is LNHDA and CDR2 is SQIVND (reference sequence). The CDR3 DNA sequence: TGTGCCAGTAGTATCGCGGGGTTTCAGCCCCAGCATTTT. It is translated as CASSIAGFQPQHF.

The chain is built from TRBV3-1 (or the pseudogene TRBV3-2) and TRBJ2-7; D ambiguous. From germline, CDR1 is LGHDT and CDR2 YNNKEL (reference sequence). This CDR3 has 13 amino acids. Between the trimmed V and J ends, which lost 1 base and 4 bases, there was a span of 8 bases. The CDR3: CASSQAGLYEQYF. The CDR3 region has the DNA TGTGCCAGCAGCCAAGCCGGGTTGTACGAGCAGTACTTC.